A selection of T cell receptor beta chains follows, all from one sample in a study of neurological immune-mediated disorders. TCRdb analysed the 5' RACE reads with MiXCR anew, one entry per CDR3 protein. The sample contains over 75,000 distinct CDR3 sequences, approximately 6% of which appear only once. The sample taken for sequencing was PBMCs. Every receptor here comes from a woman in her sixties with multiple sclerosis. Each CDR3 is given with its conserved first and last residue. Each record gives: V gene, J gene, D gene, clone size, CDR3 protein, CDR3 DNA. A D gene is named only where the DNA matches it firmly. Expanded clones get a size class; other rows say once, few or many, or leave the size out.

v_call: TRBV27
j_call: TRBJ1-2
d_call: NA
clone_size: many
cdr3_aa: CASSSPGRGGEARGYTF
cdr3_nt: TGTGCCAGCAGTTCCCCCGGAAGGGGGGGAGAAGCCCGCGGCTACACCTTC

v_call: TRBV20-1
j_call: TRBJ1-3
d_call: NA
clone_size: many
cdr3_aa: CSAFERTGNTIYF
cdr3_nt: TGCAGTGCTTTCGAACGGACTGGAAACACCATATATTTT

v_call: TRBV5-1
j_call: TRBJ1-1
d_call: TRBD1
clone_size: NA
cdr3_aa: CASSLGRQGPNTEAFF
cdr3_nt: TGCGCCAGCAGCTTGGGAAGACAGGGTCCGAACACTGAAGCTTTCTTT

v_call: TRBV19
j_call: TRBJ2-3
d_call: TRBD1
clone_size: NA
cdr3_aa: CASSRQGALADTQYF
cdr3_nt: TGTGCCAGTAGCAGACAGGGGGCCTTAGCAGATACGCAGTATTTT

v_call: TRBV10-3
j_call: TRBJ2-3
d_call: NA
clone_size: many
cdr3_aa: CAIRGGALDTQYF
cdr3_nt: TGTGCCATCAGGGGGGGGGCACTCGATACGCAGTATTTT

v_call: TRBV5-5
j_call: TRBJ2-7
d_call: NA
clone_size: many
cdr3_aa: CASSLEQPYEQYF
cdr3_nt: TGTGCCAGCAGCTTGGAGCAGCCCTACGAGCAGTACTTC

v_call: TRBV7-2
j_call: TRBJ1-1
d_call: TRBD1
clone_size: many
cdr3_aa: CASRGQAGPEAFF
cdr3_nt: TGTGCCAGCAGGGGACAGGCGGGGCCTGAAGCTTTCTTT

v_call: TRBV7-2
j_call: TRBJ2-5
d_call: NA
clone_size: many
cdr3_aa: CASSLPQETQYF
cdr3_nt: TGTGCCAGCAGCTTGCCCCAAGAGACCCAGTACTTC

v_call: TRBV12-3/TRBV12-4
j_call: TRBJ2-2
d_call: TRBD1
clone_size: many
cdr3_aa: CASTRTGRDGELFF
cdr3_nt: TGTGCCAGCACCCGGACAGGGCGGGACGGGGAGCTGTTTTTT

v_call: TRBV5-1
j_call: TRBJ2-3
d_call: NA
clone_size: many
cdr3_aa: CASSSPRDTQYF
cdr3_nt: TGCGCCAGCAGCTCGCCCAGGGATACGCAGTATTTT

v_call: TRBV20-1
j_call: TRBJ1-4
d_call: TRBD1
clone_size: many
cdr3_aa: CSAGGGFNEKLFF
cdr3_nt: TGCAGTGCTGGAGGGGGCTTTAATGAAAAACTGTTTTTT

v_call: TRBV20-1
j_call: TRBJ2-1
d_call: TRBD1
clone_size: many
cdr3_aa: CSASTDRGEQFF
cdr3_nt: TGCAGTGCTAGTACTGACAGGGGTGAGCAGTTCTTC

v_call: TRBV11-3
j_call: TRBJ2-1
d_call: TRBD1
clone_size: few
cdr3_aa: CASNARGTDEQFF
cdr3_nt: TGTGCCAGCAACGCCAGGGGGACGGATGAGCAGTTCTTC